This T cell receptor (beta chain) was captured by sequencing in a study of blood T cell repertoires in COVID-19. In the study overall: The United States, Italy and Spain were the sources of the acute and convalescent COVID-19 samples.

Seattle's cohort entered during active infection and was followed longitudinally. This table comes from immunoSEQ multiplex PCR, and its TCRdb copy is limited to in-frame clones, with some not included. The table includes around 260,000 clones, 91% detected once. CDR3 length: 17 residues. Germline V CDR1 and CDR2: MGHRA, YSYEKL. The ends lost 6 bases at V and 3 bases at J; junction bases unmatched: 15. Sequencing was performed on peripheral blood. The V call is TRBV4-1, the J call TRBJ1-2; TRBD1 matches at 8 bases. The source is a person in their late teens or twenties with COVID-19, enrolled during active disease. The CDR3 protein is CASRPSPRDRTDYGYTF. CDR3 sequence (DNA): TGCGCCAGCAGGCCCTCGCCCCGGGACAGGACCGACTATGGCTACACCTTC.